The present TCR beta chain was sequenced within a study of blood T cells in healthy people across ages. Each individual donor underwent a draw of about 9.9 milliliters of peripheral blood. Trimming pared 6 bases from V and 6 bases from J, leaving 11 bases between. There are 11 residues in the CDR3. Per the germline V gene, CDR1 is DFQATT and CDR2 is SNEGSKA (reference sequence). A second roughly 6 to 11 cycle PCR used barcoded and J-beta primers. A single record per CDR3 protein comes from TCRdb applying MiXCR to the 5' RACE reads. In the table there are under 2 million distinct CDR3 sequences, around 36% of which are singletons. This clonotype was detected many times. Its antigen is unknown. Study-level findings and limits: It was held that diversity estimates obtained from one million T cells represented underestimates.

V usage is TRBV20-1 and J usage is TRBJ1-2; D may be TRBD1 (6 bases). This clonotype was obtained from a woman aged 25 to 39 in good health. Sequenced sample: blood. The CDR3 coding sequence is TGCAGTGCACTCCAGGGGAATGGCTACACCTTC. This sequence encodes CSALQGNGYTF.